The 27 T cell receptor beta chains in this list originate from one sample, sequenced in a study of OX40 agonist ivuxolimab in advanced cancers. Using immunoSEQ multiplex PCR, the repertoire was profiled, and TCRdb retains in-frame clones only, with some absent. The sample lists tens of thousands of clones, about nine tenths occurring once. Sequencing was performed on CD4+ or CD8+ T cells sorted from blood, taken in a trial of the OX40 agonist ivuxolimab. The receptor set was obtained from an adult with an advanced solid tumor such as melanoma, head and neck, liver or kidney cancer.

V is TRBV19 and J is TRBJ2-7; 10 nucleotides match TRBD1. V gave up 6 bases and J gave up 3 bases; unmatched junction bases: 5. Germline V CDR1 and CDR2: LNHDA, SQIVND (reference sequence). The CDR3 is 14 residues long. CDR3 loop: CASREGQGSYEQYF. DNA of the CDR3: TGTGCCAGTAGGGAGGGACAGGGGAGCTACGAGCAGTACTTC.

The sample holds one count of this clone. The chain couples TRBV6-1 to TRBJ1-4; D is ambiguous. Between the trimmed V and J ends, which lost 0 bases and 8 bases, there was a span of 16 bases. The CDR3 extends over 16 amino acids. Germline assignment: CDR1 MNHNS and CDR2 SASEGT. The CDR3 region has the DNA TGTGCCAGCAGTGAAGCGCTAGGGCAGGTCGGGGAAAAACTGTTTTTT. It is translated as CASSEALGQVGEKLFF.

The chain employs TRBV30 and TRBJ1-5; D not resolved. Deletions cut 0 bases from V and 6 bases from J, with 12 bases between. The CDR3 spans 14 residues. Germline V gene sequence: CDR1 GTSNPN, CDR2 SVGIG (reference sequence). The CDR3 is CAWSVGGIRQPQHF. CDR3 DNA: TGTGCCTGGAGTGTAGGAGGGATTCGTCAGCCCCAGCATTTT.

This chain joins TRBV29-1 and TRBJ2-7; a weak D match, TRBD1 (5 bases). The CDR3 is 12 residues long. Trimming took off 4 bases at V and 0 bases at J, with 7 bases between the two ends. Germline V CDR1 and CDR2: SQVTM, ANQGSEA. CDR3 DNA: TGCAGCGTTGGCAGGGACTCCTACGAGCAGTACTTC. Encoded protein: CSVGRDSYEQYF.

The CDR3 sequence is CASSSGGEQYF. CDR3 in DNA: TGTGCCAGCAGCTCAGGGGGCGAGCAGTACTTC. The chain recombines TRBV5-6 with TRBJ2-7; 7 nucleotides match TRBD1. The V gene's germline CDR1 is SGHDT and CDR2 YYEEEE. J was trimmed by 6 bases and V by 3 bases; bases with no gene match: 0. The CDR3 length is 11 residues.

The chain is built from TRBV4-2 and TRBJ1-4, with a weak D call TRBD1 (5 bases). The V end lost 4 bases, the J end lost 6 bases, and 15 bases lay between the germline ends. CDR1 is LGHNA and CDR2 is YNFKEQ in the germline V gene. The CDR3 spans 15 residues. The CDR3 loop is CASSPADIRDEKLFF. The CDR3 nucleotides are TGTGCCAGCAGCCCCGCGGACATAAGGGATGAAAAACTGTTTTTT.

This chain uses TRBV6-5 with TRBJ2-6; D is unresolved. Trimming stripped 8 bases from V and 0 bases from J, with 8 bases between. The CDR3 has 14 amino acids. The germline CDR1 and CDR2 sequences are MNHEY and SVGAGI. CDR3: CASSGDSGANVLTF. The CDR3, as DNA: TGTGCCAGCTCCGGAGACTCTGGGGCCAACGTCCTGACTTTC.

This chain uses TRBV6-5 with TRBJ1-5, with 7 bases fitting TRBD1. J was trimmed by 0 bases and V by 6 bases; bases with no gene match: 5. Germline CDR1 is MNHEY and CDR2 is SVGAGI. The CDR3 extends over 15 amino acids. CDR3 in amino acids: CASSVDRSSNQPQHF. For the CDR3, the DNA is TGTGCCAGCAGCGTGGACAGGAGTAGCAATCAGCCCCAGCATTTT.

The CDR3 DNA sequence: TGTGCCAGCAGTCCAGGGGGCTCGAGCAATCAGCCCCAGCATTTT. Its protein is CASSPGGSSNQPQHF. The gene calls are TRBV7-6 and TRBJ1-5; TRBD1 matches at 8 bases. The J segment lost 1 base and the V segment lost 6 bases, leaving 5 bases of the junction unmatched. The CDR3 is 15 amino acids. CDR1 and CDR2 (germline): SGHVS, FNYEAQ.

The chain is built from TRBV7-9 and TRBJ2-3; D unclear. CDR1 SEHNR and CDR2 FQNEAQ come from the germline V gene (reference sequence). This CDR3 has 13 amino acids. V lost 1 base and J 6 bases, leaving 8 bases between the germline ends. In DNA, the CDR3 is TGTGCCAGCAGCTTAGGGTGGAAGGATACGCAGTATTTT. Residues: CASSLGWKDTQYF.

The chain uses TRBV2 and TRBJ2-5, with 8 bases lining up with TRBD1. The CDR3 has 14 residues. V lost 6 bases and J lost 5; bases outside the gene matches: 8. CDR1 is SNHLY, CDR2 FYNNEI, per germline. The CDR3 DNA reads TGTGCCAGCAGGGCAAGGACAGGGTGGGAGACCCAGTACTTC. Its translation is CASRARTGWETQYF.

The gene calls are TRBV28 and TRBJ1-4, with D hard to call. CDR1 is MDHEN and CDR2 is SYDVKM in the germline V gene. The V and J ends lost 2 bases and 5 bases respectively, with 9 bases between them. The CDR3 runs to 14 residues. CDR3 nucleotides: TGTGCCAGCAGTTTAGATAGTATCAATGAAAAACTGTTTTTT. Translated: CASSLDSINEKLFF.

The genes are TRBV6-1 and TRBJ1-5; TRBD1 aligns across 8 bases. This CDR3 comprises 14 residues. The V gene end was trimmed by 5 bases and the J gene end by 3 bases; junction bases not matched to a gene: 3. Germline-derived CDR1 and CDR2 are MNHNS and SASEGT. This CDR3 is CASSLTGDNQPQHF. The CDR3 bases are TGTGCCAGCAGTCTGACAGGGGACAATCAGCCCCAGCATTTT.

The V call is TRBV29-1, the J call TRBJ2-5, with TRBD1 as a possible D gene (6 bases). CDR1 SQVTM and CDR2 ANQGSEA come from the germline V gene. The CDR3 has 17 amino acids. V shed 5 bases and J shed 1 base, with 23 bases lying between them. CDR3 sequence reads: CSVSEPGATGRQETQYF. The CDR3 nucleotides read TGCAGCGTTTCTGAGCCTGGGGCGACAGGACGCCAAGAGACCCAGTACTTC.

The CDR3 nucleotides read TGCGCCAGCAGCTTGACGACGGGGAAGAACACTGAAGCTTTCTTT. Its protein is CASSLTTGKNTEAFF. The chain employs TRBV5-1 and TRBJ1-1; the D is unclear. V gave up 1 base and J gave up 1 base, with 11 bases separating them. This CDR3 comprises 15 residues. Germline assignment: CDR1 SGHRS and CDR2 YFSETQ.

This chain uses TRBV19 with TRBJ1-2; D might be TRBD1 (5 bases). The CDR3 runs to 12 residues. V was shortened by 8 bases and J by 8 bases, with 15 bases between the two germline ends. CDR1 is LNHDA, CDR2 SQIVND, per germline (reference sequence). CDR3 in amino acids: CASHAGREGYTF. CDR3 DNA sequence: TGTGCCAGTCACGCCGGCAGGGAAGGCTACACCTTC. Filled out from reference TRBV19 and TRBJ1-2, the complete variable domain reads DGGITQSPKYLFRKEGQNVTLSCEQNLNHDAMYWYRQDPGQGLRLIYYSQIVNDFQKGDIAEGYSVSREKKESFPLTVTSAQKNPTAFYLCASHAGREGYTFGSGTRLTVV.

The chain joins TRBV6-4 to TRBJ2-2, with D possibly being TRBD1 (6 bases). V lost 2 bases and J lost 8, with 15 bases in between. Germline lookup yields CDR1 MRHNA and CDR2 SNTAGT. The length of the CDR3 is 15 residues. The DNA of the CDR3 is TGTGCCAGCAGTGACACAAACAGGGACCGGGGGGAGCTGTTTTTT. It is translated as CASSDTNRDRGELFF.

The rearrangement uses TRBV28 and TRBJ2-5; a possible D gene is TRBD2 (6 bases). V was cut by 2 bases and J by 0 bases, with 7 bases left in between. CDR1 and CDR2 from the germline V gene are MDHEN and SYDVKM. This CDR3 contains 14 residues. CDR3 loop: CASSLGGNQETQYF. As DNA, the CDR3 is TGTGCCAGCAGTTTAGGAGGGAACCAAGAGACCCAGTACTTC.

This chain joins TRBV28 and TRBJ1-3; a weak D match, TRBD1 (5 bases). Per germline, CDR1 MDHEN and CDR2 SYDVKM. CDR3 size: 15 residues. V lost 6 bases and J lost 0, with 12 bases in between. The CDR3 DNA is TGTGCCAGCAGACCCACAGGCATCTCTGGAAACACCATATATTTT. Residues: CASRPTGISGNTIYF. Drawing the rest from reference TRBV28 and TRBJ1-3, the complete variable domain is DVKVTQSSRYLVKRTGEKVFLECVQDMDHENMFWYRQDPGLGLRLIYFSYDVKMKEKGDIPEGYSVSREKKERFSLILESASTNQTSMYLCASRPTGISGNTIYFGEGSWLTVV.

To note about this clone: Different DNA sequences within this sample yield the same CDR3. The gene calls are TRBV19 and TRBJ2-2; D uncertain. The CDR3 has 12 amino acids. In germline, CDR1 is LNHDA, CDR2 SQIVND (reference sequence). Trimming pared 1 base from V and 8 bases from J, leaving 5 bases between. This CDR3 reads CASSIVGGELFF. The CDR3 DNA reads TGTGCCAGTAGTATAGTGGGAGGGGAGCTGTTTTTT.

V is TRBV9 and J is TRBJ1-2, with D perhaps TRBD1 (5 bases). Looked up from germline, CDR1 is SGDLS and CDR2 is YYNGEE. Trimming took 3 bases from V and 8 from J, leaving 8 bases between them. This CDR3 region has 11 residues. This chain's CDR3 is CASSAGNGYTF. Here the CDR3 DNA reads TGTGCCAGCAGCGCAGGGAACGGCTACACCTTC. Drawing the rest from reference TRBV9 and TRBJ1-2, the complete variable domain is DSGVTQTPKHLITATGQRVTLRCSPRSGDLSVYWYQQSLDQGLQFLIQYYNGEERAKGNILERFSAQQFPDLHSELNLSSLELGDSALYFCASSAGNGYTFGSGTRLTVV.

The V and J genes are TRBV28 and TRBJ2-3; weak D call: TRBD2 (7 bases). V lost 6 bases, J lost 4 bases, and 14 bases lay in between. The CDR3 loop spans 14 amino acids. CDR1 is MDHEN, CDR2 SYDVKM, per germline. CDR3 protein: CASSSGGPPDTQYF. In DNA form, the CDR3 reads TGTGCCAGCAGCTCCGGGGGGCCCCCAGATACGCAGTATTTT.

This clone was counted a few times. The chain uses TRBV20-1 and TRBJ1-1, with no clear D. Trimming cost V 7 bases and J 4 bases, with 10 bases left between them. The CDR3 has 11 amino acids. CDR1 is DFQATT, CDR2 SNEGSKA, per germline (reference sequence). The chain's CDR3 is CSGSRSTEAFF. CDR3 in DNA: TGCAGTGGCTCGAGGAGCACTGAAGCTTTCTTT.

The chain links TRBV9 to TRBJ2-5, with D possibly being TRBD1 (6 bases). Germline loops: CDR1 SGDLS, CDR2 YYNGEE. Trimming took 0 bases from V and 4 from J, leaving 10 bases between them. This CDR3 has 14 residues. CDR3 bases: TGTGCCAGCAGCGTAGAAGGCAGGGGAGAGACCCAGTACTTC. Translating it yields CASSVEGRGETQYF.

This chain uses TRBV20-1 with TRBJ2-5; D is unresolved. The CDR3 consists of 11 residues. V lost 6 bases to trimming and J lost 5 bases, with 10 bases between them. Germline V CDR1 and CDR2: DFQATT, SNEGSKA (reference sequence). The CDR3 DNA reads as TGCAGTGCCCTGAGGTTGGAGACCCAGTACTTC. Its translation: CSALRLETQYF.

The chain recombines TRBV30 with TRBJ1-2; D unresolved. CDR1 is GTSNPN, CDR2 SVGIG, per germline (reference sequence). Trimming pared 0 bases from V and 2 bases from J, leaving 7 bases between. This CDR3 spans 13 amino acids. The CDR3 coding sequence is TGTGCCTGGAGTGTACTCCCAAACTATGGCTACACCTTC. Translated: CAWSVLPNYGYTF.

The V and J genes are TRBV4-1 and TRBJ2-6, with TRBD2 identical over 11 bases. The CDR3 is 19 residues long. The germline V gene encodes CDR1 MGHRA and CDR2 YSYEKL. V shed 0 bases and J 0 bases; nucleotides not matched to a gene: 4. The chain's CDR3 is CASSQETSGTYSGANVLTF. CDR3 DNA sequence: TGCGCCAGCAGCCAAGAGACTAGCGGGACTTACTCTGGGGCCAACGTCCTGACTTTC.